A selection of T cell receptor beta chains follows, all from one sample in a study of shared clonotypes between healthy human individuals. Only in-frame clones appear in the TCRdb table, and some are missing; sequencing was by immunoSEQ multiplex PCR. The table records 300,000 to 400,000 clones, more than 75% of them present only once. The sequencing input was memory CD8+ T cells sorted from blood. The receptors shown here come from a man between 18 and 29 years old in good health. The CDR3 runs from the conserved cysteine through the conserved F or W. The D gene is left open where the match is weak. Where a row states a size, it is once, few, many or the class of an expanded clone; other rows omit it.

J gene,V gene,CDR3 length,D gene,clone size,CDR3 DNA,CDR3 protein
TRBJ2-5,TRBV29-1,18,.,.,TGCAGCGTTGAACGATTGTGGGGGGGCGAAGATTTTGGAGAGACCCAGTACTTC,CSVERLWGGEDFGETQYF
TRBJ2-7,TRBV5-6,14,.,.,TGTGCCAGCAGCTTGTACGGGGATATGTACGAGCAGTACTTC,CASSLYGDMYEQYF
TRBJ2-2,TRBV7-8,14,.,.,TGTGCCAGCAGCTTACAGGCGGGCACCGGGGAGCTGTTTTTT,CASSLQAGTGELFF
TRBJ2-5,TRBV4-3,19,TRBD2,.,TGCGCCAGCAGCCAAGATGCCGGCTGGAATAGCGGGTATCAAGAGACCCAGTACTTC,CASSQDAGWNSGYQETQYF
TRBJ2-2,TRBV10-3,12,.,.,TGTGCCATCATCACGGACACCGGGGAGCTGTTTTTT,CAIITDTGELFF
TRBJ2-7,TRBV10-3,14,TRBD1,.,TGTGCCATCAGTAGGACAGGGGATTCCTACGAGCAGTACTTC,CAISRTGDSYEQYF
TRBJ2-3,TRBV11-1,16,.,.,TGTGCCAGCAGCATTCTTCGGGGGTCAGACACAGATACGCAGTATTTT,CASSILRGSDTDTQYF
TRBJ2-7,TRBV7-6,13,.,.,TGTGCCAGCAGCTTCACAGATTCCTACGAGCAGTACTTC,CASSFTDSYEQYF
TRBJ2-5,TRBV7-2,12,.,.,TGTGCCAGCAGCTTAGTGAGAGAGACCCAGTACTTC,CASSLVRETQYF
TRBJ2-5,TRBV2,16,TRBD2,.,TGTGCCAGCAGTGGAGCGGGGGGTAACAACCAAGAGACCCAGTACTTC,CASSGAGGNNQETQYF
TRBJ2-1,TRBV18,16,TRBD2,.,TGTGCCAGCTCACCACTACTAGCGGGGGCGGACAATGAGCAGTTCTTC,CASSPLLAGADNEQFF
TRBJ2-7,TRBV15,16,TRBD2,.,TGTGCCACCAGCGGAATAAGGACTAGCGGGCTCCACGAGCAGTACTTC,CATSGIRTSGLHEQYF
TRBJ1-6,TRBV5-6,18,TRBD1,.,TGTGCCAGCAGCTTGCGGGCGGGGGGGACAGCCTATAATTCACCCCTCCACTTT,CASSLRAGGTAYNSPLHF
TRBJ2-7,TRBV6-6,14,.,.,TGTGCCAGCAGTTATAACGGGGTAGTATACGAGCAGTACTTC,CASSYNGVVYEQYF
TRBJ2-7,TRBV2,14,TRBD1,few,TGTGCCAGCGACCCTGGGACAGACTCCTACGAGCAGTACTTC,CASDPGTDSYEQYF
TRBJ2-7,TRBV5-1,14,.,.,TGCGCCAGCAGCTCTCGACAGAGTTTCTACGAGCAGTACTTC,CASSSRQSFYEQYF
TRBJ2-1,TRBV30,13,.,.,TGTGCCGCCGAACTAGATGGGTACAATGAGCAGTTCTTC,CAAELDGYNEQFF
TRBJ2-1,TRBV4-1,17,TRBD2,.,TGCGCCAGCAGCCTCCGAAGGGGACTAGCGGCATACAATGAGCAGTTCTTC,CASSLRRGLAAYNEQFF
TRBJ2-1,TRBV5-6,13,.,.,TGTGCCAGCAGCTTGACGGACTACAATGAGCAGTTCTTC,CASSLTDYNEQFF
TRBJ2-1,TRBV25-1,15,TRBD2,.,TGTGCCAGCAGTGAGGGGACTAGCTTGTACAATGAGCAGTTCTTC,CASSEGTSLYNEQFF
TRBJ2-1,TRBV4-1,13,.,.,TGCGCCAGCAGCCGGGGCTCCTACAATGAGCAGTTCTTC,CASSRGSYNEQFF
TRBJ2-7,TRBV7-2,13,.,.,TGTGCCAGCAGCCAAGGGTGGGAGTACGAGCAGTACTTC,CASSQGWEYEQYF
TRBJ1-2,TRBV2,14,.,.,TGTGCCAGCAGTGATATTTCGGGGCCGACCGGCTACACCTTC,CASSDISGPTGYTF
TRBJ1-1,TRBV5-1,14,TRBD1,.,TGCGCCAGCAGCGCGGGACAGGGCTACACTGAAGCTTTCTTT,CASSAGQGYTEAFF
TRBJ1-2,TRBV5-6,13,TRBD1,once,TGTGCCAGCAGCGGAACAGGGGGCTCTGGCTACACCTTC,CASSGTGGSGYTF
TRBJ2-7,TRBV9,15,TRBD2,once,TGTGCCAGCAGCGTAGCTTCTAGCGGGAACTACGAGCAGTACTTC,CASSVASSGNYEQYF
TRBJ2-3,TRBV5-6,16,.,once,TGTGCCAGCAGCCCCCTCGGAGAGCCTAGCACAGATACGCAGTATTTT,CASSPLGEPSTDTQYF
TRBJ1-4,TRBV4-1,15,.,.,TGCGCCAGCAGCCAAGTTTCAGGGGAGAATGAAAAACTGTTTTTT,CASSQVSGENEKLFF
TRBJ2-7,TRBV7-2,17,TRBD2,.,TGTGCCAGCAGTTCCTTTTTACTAGCGGGAGGAAGCGACGAGCAGTACTTC,CASSSFLLAGGSDEQYF
TRBJ1-1,TRBV6-5,11,.,.,TGTGCCAGCAGTGACCGACAGAAAGCTTTCTTT,CASSDRQKAFF
TRBJ1-5,TRBV5-6,14,.,few,TGTGCCAGCAGCTTCGCAACAGGGAACCAGCCCCAGCATTTT,CASSFATGNQPQHF
TRBJ2-1,TRBV9,17,.,.,TGTGCCAGCAGCGCCCCCATTATGGGGGGAGCCTACAATGAGCAGTTCTTC,CASSAPIMGGAYNEQFF
TRBJ2-1,TRBV30,13,.,.,TGTGCCTGGCTGACAGGTTCCTACAATGAGCAGTTCTTC,CAWLTGSYNEQFF
TRBJ2-4,TRBV28,16,TRBD1,.,TGTGCCAGCAGCAGGAACAGGGGTGTTGTCCAAAACATTCAGTACTTC,CASSRNRGVVQNIQYF
TRBJ2-3,TRBV28,17,TRBD2,.,TGTGCCAGCAGTTTATCGACTAGCGGAATCAGGGGAGATACGCAGTATTTT,CASSLSTSGIRGDTQYF
TRBJ2-3,TRBV5-1,15,TRBD1,.,TGCGCCAGCAGCTTGGAACAGGGGGCGTCAGATACGCAGTATTTT,CASSLEQGASDTQYF
TRBJ1-6,TRBV11-2,15,.,.,TGTGCCAGCAGCTTTCGTCAGGGGACTGAATCACCCCTCCACTTT,CASSFRQGTESPLHF